The sequence of this T cell receptor beta chain was determined in a study of OX40 agonist ivuxolimab in advanced cancers. TCRdb's copy holds only in-frame clones and misses some; the assay was immunoSEQ multiplex PCR. The table shows almost 45,000 clones, with 88% occurring only once. The CDR3 has 15 amino acids. In germline, CDR1 is MNHNS, CDR2 SASEGT. V gave up 5 bases and J gave up 4 bases; unmatched junction bases: 6. Source: CD4+ or CD8+ T cells sorted from blood, taken in a trial of the OX40 agonist ivuxolimab. The chain links TRBV6-1 to TRBJ1-5; 9 bases align to TRBD1. The clonotype originates from an adult with an advanced solid tumor such as melanoma, head and neck, liver or kidney cancer. This CDR3 reads CASSRDRDGNQPQHF. CDR3 DNA sequence: TGTGCCAGCAGTAGGGACAGGGACGGGAATCAGCCCCAGCATTTT.